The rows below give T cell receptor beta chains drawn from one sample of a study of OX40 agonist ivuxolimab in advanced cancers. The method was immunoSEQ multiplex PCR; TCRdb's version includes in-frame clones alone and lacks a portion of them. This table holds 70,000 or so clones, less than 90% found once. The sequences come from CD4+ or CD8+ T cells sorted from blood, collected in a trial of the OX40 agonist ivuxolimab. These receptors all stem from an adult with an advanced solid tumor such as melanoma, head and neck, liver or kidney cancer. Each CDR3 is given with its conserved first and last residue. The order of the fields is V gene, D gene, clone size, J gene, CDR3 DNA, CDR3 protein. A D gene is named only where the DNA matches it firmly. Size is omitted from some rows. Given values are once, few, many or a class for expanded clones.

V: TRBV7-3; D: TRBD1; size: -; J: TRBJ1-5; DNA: TGTGCCAGCAGCCCTCGGACGACAGGGGTTTATCAGCCCCAGCATTTT; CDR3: CASSPRTTGVYQPQHF
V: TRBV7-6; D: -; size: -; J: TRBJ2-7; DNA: TGTGCCAGCAGCTTAGCAGGGACCGTATTCGAGCAGTACTTC; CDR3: CASSLAGTVFEQYF
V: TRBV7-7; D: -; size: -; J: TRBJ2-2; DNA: TGTGCCAGCAGCCCAACAACTTACACCGGGGAGCTGTTTTTT; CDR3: CASSPTTYTGELFF
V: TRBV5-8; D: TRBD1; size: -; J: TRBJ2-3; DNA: TGTGCCAGCAGCCATGCCTGGACAGGGGAAACAGATACGCAGTATTTT; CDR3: CASSHAWTGETDTQYF
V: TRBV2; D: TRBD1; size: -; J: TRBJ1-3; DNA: TGTGCCAGCAGCGGGACAGCTGGAAACACCATATATTTT; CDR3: CASSGTAGNTIYF
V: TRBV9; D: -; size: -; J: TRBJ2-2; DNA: TGTGCCAGCAGCGTAGTCCAGTCAGGAGAGCTGTTTTTT; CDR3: CASSVVQSGELFF
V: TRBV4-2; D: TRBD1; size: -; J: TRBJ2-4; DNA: TGTGCCAGCAGCCAAGAGGGGCAGGGGGATGTCAAAAACATTCAGTACTTC; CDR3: CASSQEGQGDVKNIQYF
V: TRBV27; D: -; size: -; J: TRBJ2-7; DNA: TGTGCCAGCAGTTTCCTGGACAGCCTCTACGAGCAGTACTTC; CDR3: CASSFLDSLYEQYF
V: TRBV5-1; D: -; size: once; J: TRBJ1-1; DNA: TGCGCCAGCAGCTTTCGCGCAGGGGAGGGGACTGAAGCTTTCTTT; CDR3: CASSFRAGEGTEAFF
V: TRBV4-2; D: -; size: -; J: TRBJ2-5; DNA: TGTGCCAGCAGCCCTGGGCTAGTGGGGGGGGGCGAAGAGACCCAGTACTTC; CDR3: CASSPGLVGGGEETQYF
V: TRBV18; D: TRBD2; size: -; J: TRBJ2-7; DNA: TGTGCCAGCTCACCTGGGACTAGTACTCACGAGCAGTACTTC; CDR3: CASSPGTSTHEQYF
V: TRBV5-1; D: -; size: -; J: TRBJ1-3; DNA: TGCGCCAGCAGCTTGGCGGGATTCCTCTCTGGAAACACCATATATTTT; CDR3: CASSLAGFLSGNTIYF
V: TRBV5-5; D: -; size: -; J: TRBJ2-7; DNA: TGTGCCAGCAGCTTGGCCGGGGACGGGACCGCCTCCTACGAGCAGTACTTC; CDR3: CASSLAGDGTASYEQYF
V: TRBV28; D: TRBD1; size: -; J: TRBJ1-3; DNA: TGTGCCAGCAGTTCGACGACCGGGACAGGGATCGACTCTGGAAACACCATATATTTT; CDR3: CASSSTTGTGIDSGNTIYF
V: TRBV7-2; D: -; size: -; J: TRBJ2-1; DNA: TGTGCCAGCAGTCCACCCATTTGGGGGGGCTATGAGCAGTTCTTC; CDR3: CASSPPIWGGYEQFF
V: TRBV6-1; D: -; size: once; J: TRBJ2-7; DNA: TGTGCCAGCAGCCCTGGGGGCTACGAGCAGTACTTC; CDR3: CASSPGGYEQYF
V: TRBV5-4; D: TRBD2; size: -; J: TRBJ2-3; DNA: TGTGCCAGCAGCTATGCCTCTAGCGGGAGGAAAGATACGCAGTATTTT; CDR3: CASSYASSGRKDTQYF
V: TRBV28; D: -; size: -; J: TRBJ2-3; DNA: TGTGCCAGCAGTTCACTCACAGGGACAGATACGCAGTATTTT; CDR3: CASSSLTGTDTQYF
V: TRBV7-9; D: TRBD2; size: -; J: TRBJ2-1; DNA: TGTGCCAGCAGCTTAGCGTTTTCGGGACTAGCGCGGAACAATGAGCAGTTCTTC; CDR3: CASSLAFSGLARNNEQFF
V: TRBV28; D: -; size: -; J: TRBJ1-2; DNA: TGTGCCAGCAGCCTTATCTTGGATATGGGAAATGGCTACACCTTC; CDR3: CASSLILDMGNGYTF
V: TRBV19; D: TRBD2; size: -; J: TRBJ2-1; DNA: TGTGCCAGTAGTATAGATCGGGATAGCGGGGCTTACAATGAGCAGTTCTTC; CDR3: CASSIDRDSGAYNEQFF
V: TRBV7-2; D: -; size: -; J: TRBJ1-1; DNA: TGTGCCAGCAGCTCCCAGGCGTCCCAAGGATCTGAAGCTTTCTTT; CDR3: CASSSQASQGSEAFF
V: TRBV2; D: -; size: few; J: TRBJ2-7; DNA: TGTGCCAGCAGGGCCTCCTGGAGCTCCTACGAGCAGTACTTC; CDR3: CASRASWSSYEQYF
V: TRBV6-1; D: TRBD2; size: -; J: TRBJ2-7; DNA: TGTGCCAGCAGTTTCCTAGCGGGAGGTGACGAGCAGTACTTC; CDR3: CASSFLAGGDEQYF
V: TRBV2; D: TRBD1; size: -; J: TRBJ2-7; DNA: TGTGCCAGCAGCAAGTCTCAGGGGGTGTACGAGCAGTACTTC; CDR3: CASSKSQGVYEQYF
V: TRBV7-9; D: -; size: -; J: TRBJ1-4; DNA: TGTGCCAGCAACGGGGGCGCCGAGGGAAAACTGTTTTTT; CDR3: CASNGGAEGKLFF
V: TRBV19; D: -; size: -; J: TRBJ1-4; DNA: TGTGCCAGTAGTAAGGGGAGCACAACTAATGAAAAACTGTTTTTT; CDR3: CASSKGSTTNEKLFF
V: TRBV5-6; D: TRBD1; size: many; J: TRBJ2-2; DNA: TGTGCCAGCAGCTTGGACAGGGGTAGGACCGGGGAGCTGTTTTTT; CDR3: CASSLDRGRTGELFF
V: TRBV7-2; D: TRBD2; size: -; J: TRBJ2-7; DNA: TGTGCCAGCAGCTTAGGGGTGGGAGCGGGAGTTCGCGAGCAGTACTTC; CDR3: CASSLGVGAGVREQYF
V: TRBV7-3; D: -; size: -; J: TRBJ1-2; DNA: TGTGCCAGCAGCCCTGACAGGAACTATGGCTACACCTTC; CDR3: CASSPDRNYGYTF
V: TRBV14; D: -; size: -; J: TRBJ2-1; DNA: TGTGCCAGCAGCCAATCATCGGGGGCCGGTGAGCAGTTCTTC; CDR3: CASSQSSGAGEQFF
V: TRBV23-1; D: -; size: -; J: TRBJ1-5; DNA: TGCGCCAGCAGTCAATCGAGCAGGGGACCGAAGCATTTT; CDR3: CASSQSSRGPKHF
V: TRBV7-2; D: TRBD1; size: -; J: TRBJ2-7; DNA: TGTGCCAGCACACGACAGGGGGGTGGGTACGAGCAGTACTTC; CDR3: CASTRQGGGYEQYF
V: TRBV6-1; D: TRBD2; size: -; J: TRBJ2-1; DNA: TGTGCCAGCAGTGCACCGGGACTAGCGGGGGGGCCCGGTGAGCAGTTCTTC; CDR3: CASSAPGLAGGPGEQFF
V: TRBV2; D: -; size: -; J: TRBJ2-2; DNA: TGTGCCAGCAGGACCGGGGCCTCCTACGGGGAGCTGTTTTTT; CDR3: CASRTGASYGELFF
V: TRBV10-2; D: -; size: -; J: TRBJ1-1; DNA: TGCGCCAGCAGTGAACCGGGAGGGACTGAAGCTTTCTTT; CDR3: CASSEPGGTEAFF
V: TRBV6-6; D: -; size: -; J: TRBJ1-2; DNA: TGTGCCAGCAGCCTAAAGCAGGAGTGGGACTATGGCTACACCTTC; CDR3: CASSLKQEWDYGYTF
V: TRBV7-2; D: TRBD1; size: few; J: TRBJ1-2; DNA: TGTGCCAGCAGCACCGGACAGGGAGTATATGGCTACACCTTC; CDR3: CASSTGQGVYGYTF
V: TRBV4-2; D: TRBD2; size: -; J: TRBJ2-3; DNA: TGTGCCAGCAGCCAAGAAGCTACTAGCGGGGCTAGCACAGATACGCAGTATTTT; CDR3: CASSQEATSGASTDTQYF
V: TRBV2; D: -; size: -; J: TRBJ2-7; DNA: TGTGCCAGCAGTATCTTCGGGCAGTCGGACGAGCAGTACTTC; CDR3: CASSIFGQSDEQYF
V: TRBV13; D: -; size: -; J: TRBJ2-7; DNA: TGTGCCAGCAGCTTAGGCCCTATCACCTACGAGCAGTACTTC; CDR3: CASSLGPITYEQYF
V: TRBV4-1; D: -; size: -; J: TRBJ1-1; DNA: TGCGCCAGCAGCCCCACAGAGAGAAGGAGGGTGAACACTGAAGCTTTCTTT; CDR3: CASSPTERRRVNTEAFF
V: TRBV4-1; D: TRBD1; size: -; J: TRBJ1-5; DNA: TGCGCCAGCAGCCAAGGATCAGGGGGCCTCAATCAGCCCCAGCATTTT; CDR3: CASSQGSGGLNQPQHF
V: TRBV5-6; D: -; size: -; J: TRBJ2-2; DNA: TGTGCCAGCAGTCCGACCCACGCCCCCGGGGAGCTGTTTTTT; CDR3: CASSPTHAPGELFF